Following are 9 T cell receptor beta chains from one sample sequenced in a study of CD4 T cells in relation to SARS-CoV-2 and coronaviruses. What these receptors recognize is not known. Sequenced by immunoSEQ multiplex PCR; TCRdb stores in-frame clones only, minus some. The sample has approximately 20,000 clones, approximately 80% seen once. CD4+ T cells from unexposed donors were obtained before the COVID-19 pandemic (2011-2018). After more than eight days of culture, CD4+ T cells were isolated. Sequencing was done on a sample of CD4+ T cells from PBMCs, cultured in vitro. The receptors here all came from a human donor in good health.

V and J are TRBV7-9 and TRBJ1-2; 10 bases line up with TRBD1. With V trimmed by 5 bases and J by 4 bases, 7 bases remained unmatched. CDR1 is SEHNR and CDR2 is FQNEAQ in the germline V gene (reference sequence). The CDR3 runs to 15 residues. The CDR3 reads CASSPGTGDVYGYTF. The CDR3 nucleotides read TGTGCCAGCAGCCCTGGGACAGGGGATGTCTATGGCTACACCTTC.

The chain carries TRBV5-4 and TRBJ2-5; 8 nucleotides align to TRBD1. This CDR3 is built from 14 residues. Germline lookup yields CDR1 SGHNT and CDR2 YYREEE (reference sequence). V was pared by 3 bases and J by 4 bases, with 5 bases of the junction left unmatched. The CDR3 bases are TGTGCCAGCAGCTCTCTCGACAGGGGAGAGACCCAGTACTTC. Protein: CASSSLDRGETQYF.

This chain connects TRBV10-3 to TRBJ2-7; 10 bases are shared with TRBD2. J lost 1 base, V lost 9 bases, and 6 bases had no gene match. Germline CDR1 is ENHRY and CDR2 is SYGVKD. This CDR3 is 14 amino acids long. CDR3 nucleotides: TGTGCCATTCAACGGACTAGCGGATCCTACGAGCAGTACTTC. It yields the protein CAIQRTSGSYEQYF.

J is TRBJ1-2 and V is TRBV23-1; no firm D call. TRBV23-1 is identified as an open reading frame with a role that is uncertain. Trimming took 2 bases from V and 5 from J, leaving 6 bases between them. The CDR3 has 12 residues. CDR3 DNA: TGCGCCAGCAGTCAAGATAGATATGGCTACACCTTC. Amino acid sequence: CASSQDRYGYTF.

The chain employs TRBV7-2 and TRBJ1-3; D is unresolved. Germline values: CDR1 SGHTA, CDR2 FQGNSA. V lost 5 bases, J lost 0 bases, and 23 bases lay in between. The CDR3 consists of 19 residues. DNA of the CDR3: TGTGCCAGCAGCCCTGGTCCCAAAATCCGGAGGACCTCTGGAAACACCATATATTTT. Amino acids: CASSPGPKIRRTSGNTIYF.

The CDR3 region is CASEMTGSSYEQYF. CDR3 sequence (DNA): TGTGCCAGCGAGATGACAGGCAGTTCCTACGAGCAGTACTTC. This chain joins TRBV2 and TRBJ2-7, with D possibly being TRBD1 (6 bases). Germline values: CDR1 SNHLY, CDR2 FYNNEI. V was pared by 8 bases and J by 1 base, with 15 bases between. The CDR3 runs 14 residues.

V usage is TRBV19 and J usage is TRBJ1-2; D is unresolved. In germline, CDR1 is LNHDA, CDR2 SQIVND (reference sequence). Trimming removed 1 base at V and 3 bases at J, with 6 bases between. The CDR3 extends over 13 amino acids. This CDR3 reads CASSIATDYGYTF. CDR3 DNA sequence: TGTGCCAGTAGTATAGCGACGGACTATGGCTACACCTTC. The full variable domain, its missing parts supplied by reference TRBV19 and TRBJ1-2, is DGGITQSPKYLFRKEGQNVTLSCEQNLNHDAMYWYRQDPGQGLRLIYYSQIVNDFQKGDIAEGYSVSREKKESFPLTVTSAQKNPTAFYLCASSIATDYGYTFGSGTRLTVV.

The chain couples TRBV19 to TRBJ2-2; D is perhaps TRBD1 (6 bases). Per germline, CDR1 LNHDA and CDR2 SQIVND (reference sequence). The CDR3 is made up of 14 amino acids. The germline V and J ends were trimmed by 7 bases and 0 bases, with 9 bases remaining between them. The CDR3 sequence is CASIRTANTGELFF. The CDR3 DNA reads as TGTGCCAGTATTAGGACAGCGAACACCGGGGAGCTGTTTTTT.

This clone has only a few counts. The J gene is TRBJ1-5, the V gene TRBV12-3 or TRBV12-4; the D is unclear. V lost 2 bases and J 2 bases, leaving 4 bases between the germline ends. The CDR3 consists of 13 residues. CDR3 nucleotide sequence: TGTGCCAGCAGTTTACACGGCAATCAGCCCCAGCATTTT. It codes for CASSLHGNQPQHF.